A single sample gave rise to the 23 T cell receptor beta chains below, sequenced in a study of blood T cell repertoires in COVID-19. TCRdb keeps only in-frame clones here, not all; method: immunoSEQ multiplex PCR. The sample contains tens of thousands of clones, around nine tenths of which appear only once. The sample consisted of peripheral blood. These TCRs come from a human donor in a cohort sampled during active COVID-19.

The CDR3 protein is CASRLIGQGALYGYTF. DNA of the CDR3: TGTGCAAGTCGCTTAATCGGACAGGGGGCTCTCTATGGCTACACCTTC. The chain couples TRBV12-2 to TRBJ1-2; the D segment call TRBD1 is taken from the table without a DNA check. TRBV12-2 is described as a pseudogene. The CDR3 loop spans 16 amino acids.

This clone showed up just once. The rearrangement links TRBV3-1 (or the pseudogene TRBV3-2) to TRBJ1-6; possible D gene TRBD1, 5 bases. Germline CDR1 is LGHDT and CDR2 is YNNKEL (reference sequence). The V gene lost 1 base and the J gene lost 1 base, with 17 bases spanning the gap. The CDR3 runs to 19 residues. The CDR3 sequence: CASSQGVGGEKSYNSPLHF. CDR3 DNA sequence: TGTGCCAGCAGCCAAGGTGTCGGGGGGGAAAAGTCCTATAATTCACCCCTCCACTTT.

The rearrangement links TRBV28 to TRBJ2-7; D remains ambiguous. The germline gives CDR1 MDHEN, CDR2 SYDVKM. V shed 4 bases and J shed 4 bases, with 14 bases lying between them. CDR3 size: 14 residues. This chain's CDR3 is CASSSPPQYYEQYF. For the CDR3, the DNA is TGTGCCAGCAGTTCCCCCCCCCAGTATTACGAGCAGTACTTC.

The V call is TRBV6-2 or TRBV6-3, the J call TRBJ2-7, with a weak D call TRBD1 (5 bases). The CDR3 loop spans 16 amino acids. The V end lost 4 bases, the J end lost 5 bases, and 21 bases lay between the germline ends. Germline assignment: CDR1 MNHEY and CDR2 SVGEGT. CDR3 amino acids: CASSSPSGQGKDEQYF. The CDR3, as DNA: TGTGCCAGCAGTTCTCCGTCTGGGCAGGGTAAAGACGAGCAGTACTTC.

This rearrangement joins TRBV29-1 to TRBJ1-4; perhaps TRBD1 as D (5 bases). The V end lost 6 bases, the J end lost 8 bases, and 19 bases lay between the germline ends. Per germline, CDR1 SQVTM and CDR2 ANQGSEA. The CDR3 totals 14 residues. The CDR3 DNA reads as TGCAGCGTCCCTGTTACAGGAAACGGGGAAAAACTGTTTTTT. It encodes CSVPVTGNGEKLFF.

This chain's CDR3 is CASSPNPGQFYLDTEAFF. The CDR3 DNA reads as TGTGCCAGCAGCCCTAACCCGGGACAGTTTTATCTAGACACTGAAGCTTTCTTT. The chain joins TRBV5-5 to TRBJ1-1, with 7 bases identical to TRBD1. Germline assignment: CDR1 SGHKS and CDR2 YYEKEE (reference sequence). The CDR3 runs 18 residues. V lost 4 bases and J lost 3; bases outside the gene matches: 18.

The chain is built from TRBV24-1 and TRBJ2-5; 8 nucleotides agree with TRBD2. The V gene end was trimmed by 3 bases and the J gene end by 5 bases; junction bases not matched to a gene: 10. The CDR3 has 16 residues. Germline values: CDR1 KGHDR, CDR2 SFDVKD. In nucleotides, the CDR3 is TGTGCCACCAGTGATCCAGCGGGGGCGGGGAGGGAGACCCAGTACTTC. This gives the protein CATSDPAGAGRETQYF.

This rearrangement joins TRBV5-1 to TRBJ2-7, with a weak D call TRBD1 (6 bases). The V gene's germline CDR1 is SGHRS and CDR2 YFSETQ. CDR3 length equals 14 residues. V lost 0 bases and J lost 3, with 10 bases in between. CDR3 loop: CASSLEQGIYEQYF. CDR3 sequence (DNA): TGCGCCAGCAGCTTGGAACAGGGAATCTACGAGCAGTACTTC.

The chain couples TRBV2 to TRBJ2-7, with 9 bases identical to TRBD1. The CDR3 runs 14 residues. Looked up from germline, CDR1 is SNHLY and CDR2 is FYNNEI. V lost 8 bases, J lost 7 bases, and 12 bases stayed unmatched. The CDR3 DNA reads TGTGCCAGCCGGAAAAGGACAGGGGAGTGGGAGCAGTACTTC. It is translated as CASRKRTGEWEQYF.

V gene TRBV9 combines with J gene TRBJ1-2, with 8 positions matching TRBD1. The V gene end was trimmed by 7 bases and the J gene end by 7 bases; junction bases not matched to a gene: 15. The CDR3 length is 15 residues. CDR1 and CDR2 (germline): SGDLS, YYNGEE. The CDR3 reads CASLGTGEGGGGYTF. In DNA form, the CDR3 reads TGTGCCAGCCTAGGGACAGGCGAGGGCGGGGGTGGCTACACCTTC.

This clone was counted once. V and J are TRBV4-2 and TRBJ1-4, with TRBD1 as a possible D gene (6 bases). Germline V gene lookup returns CDR1 LGHNA and CDR2 YNFKEQ. The CDR3 length is 14 residues. Trimming removed 0 bases from V and 6 bases from J, with 8 bases in between. The CDR3 DNA follows: TGTGCCAGCAGCCAAGACAGGGGCTATGAAAAACTGTTTTTT. Encoded protein: CASSQDRGYEKLFF.

V is TRBV4-1 and J is TRBJ1-1; D may be TRBD1 (5 bases). The CDR3 runs 20 residues. V was cut by 0 bases and J by 1 base, with 24 bases left in between. Germline assignment: CDR1 MGHRA and CDR2 YSYEKL. CDR3 sequence (DNA): TGCGCCAGCAGCCAAGATCCCTCATGGGCAGGGCGTCATGGGAACACTGAAGCTTTCTTT. Its translation is CASSQDPSWAGRHGNTEAFF.

The chain recombines TRBV2 with TRBJ1-3, with a tentative D call TRBD1 (6 bases). Trimming removed 10 bases at V and 0 bases at J, with 13 bases between. Germline lookup yields CDR1 SNHLY and CDR2 FYNNEI. The CDR3 runs 14 residues. The CDR3: CANPTGNSGNTIYF. CDR3 in DNA: TGTGCCAACCCGACAGGAAACTCTGGAAACACCATATATTTT.

This clone appeared a single time. This rearrangement joins TRBV12-3 or TRBV12-4 to TRBJ1-1; D unresolved. This CDR3 spans 11 amino acids. V shed 5 bases and J shed 5 bases, with 6 bases lying between them. This chain's CDR3 is CASSPQTEAFF. CDR3 DNA sequence: TGTGCCAGCAGTCCCCAGACTGAAGCTTTCTTT.

The CDR3, as DNA: TGTGCCAGCAGTTTAGTCCCAGTCGAGCAGTACTTC. This encodes CASSLVPVEQYF. The chain carries TRBV12-3 or TRBV12-4 and TRBJ2-7; D remains ambiguous. Trimming cost V 1 base and J 6 bases, with 7 bases left between them. The CDR3 has 12 amino acids.

The chain links TRBV2 to TRBJ1-6; TRBD1 agrees at 9 bases. From germline, CDR1 is SNHLY and CDR2 FYNNEI. The V segment lost 6 bases and the J segment 5 bases; nucleotides outside the gene matches: 5. The CDR3 is 15 amino acids. The CDR3 region is CASRTGTGNNSPLHF. The CDR3 region has the DNA TGTGCCAGCAGGACCGGGACAGGGAATAATTCACCCCTCCACTTT.

V and J are TRBV2 and TRBJ2-7; D perhaps matches TRBD2 (6 bases). V dropped 7 bases and J dropped 0 bases, with 16 bases sitting between them. The CDR3 consists of 15 residues. CDR1 is SNHLY and CDR2 is FYNNEI in the germline V gene. The chain's CDR3 is CASMAGRIFSYEQYF. CDR3 nucleotide sequence: TGTGCCAGCATGGCGGGGCGGATCTTCTCCTACGAGCAGTACTTC.

This chain uses TRBV24-1 with TRBJ1-2; no reliable D call. The CDR3 loop spans 14 amino acids. Trimming removed 3 bases from V and 2 bases from J, with 9 bases in between. Germline CDR1 and CDR2: KGHDR and SFDVKD. The DNA of the CDR3 is TGTGCCACCAGTGATCCAACAGTGAACTATGGCTACACCTTC. Its translation: CATSDPTVNYGYTF.

This clone was seen a single time. V gene TRBV11-2 combines with J gene TRBJ1-1; 7 bases line up with TRBD1. With V trimmed by 1 base and J by 0 bases, 14 bases remained unmatched. CDR3 length: 19 amino acids. Germline lookup yields CDR1 SGHAT and CDR2 FQNNGV. For the CDR3, the DNA is TGTGCCAGCAGCTTAGTAAGGCAGGGGGAAATCCATATGAACACTGAAGCTTTCTTT. Protein sequence: CASSLVRQGEIHMNTEAFF.

This clone was seen only once. This chain connects TRBV7-2 to TRBJ1-6; D might be TRBD1 (6 bases). Trimming cost V 2 bases and J 8 bases, with 22 bases left between them. Per the germline V gene, CDR1 is SGHTA and CDR2 is FQGNSA. The CDR3 totals 18 residues. CDR3 in amino acids: CASSLYLRLGGLDSPLHF. The CDR3 DNA is TGTGCCAGCAGCTTATACTTAAGACTCGGGGGGCTTGATTCACCCCTCCACTTT.

The chain employs TRBV5-4 and TRBJ1-2; D gene ambiguous. Between the trimmed V and J ends, which lost 4 bases and 3 bases, there was a span of 10 bases. This CDR3 spans 13 amino acids. Germline V lookup: CDR1 SGHNT, CDR2 YYREEE (reference sequence). The CDR3 here is CASSREGYYGYTF. CDR3 DNA sequence: TGTGCCAGCAGCAGGGAGGGTTACTATGGCTACACCTTC.

The chain recombines TRBV11-3 with TRBJ2-6, with 10 bases lining up with TRBD1. CDR1 SGHNT and CDR2 YENEEA come from the germline V gene. The CDR3 covers 20 residues. J lost 0 bases, V lost 5 bases, and 13 bases had no gene match. The DNA of the CDR3 is TGTGCCAGCAGCGATGGTCTAGGGACAGGGGCGATCTCTGGGGCCAACGTCCTGACTTTC. Its translation: CASSDGLGTGAISGANVLTF.

The chain combines TRBV9 with TRBJ2-5; 11 bases align to TRBD1. Germline-derived CDR1 and CDR2 are SGDLS and YYNGEE. The trim removed 0 bases at V and 5 bases at J, leaving 3 bases unmatched. This CDR3 is built from 15 residues. This chain's CDR3 is CASSVGTGGGETQYF. As DNA, the CDR3 is TGTGCCAGCAGCGTAGGGACAGGGGGCGGGGAGACCCAGTACTTC.